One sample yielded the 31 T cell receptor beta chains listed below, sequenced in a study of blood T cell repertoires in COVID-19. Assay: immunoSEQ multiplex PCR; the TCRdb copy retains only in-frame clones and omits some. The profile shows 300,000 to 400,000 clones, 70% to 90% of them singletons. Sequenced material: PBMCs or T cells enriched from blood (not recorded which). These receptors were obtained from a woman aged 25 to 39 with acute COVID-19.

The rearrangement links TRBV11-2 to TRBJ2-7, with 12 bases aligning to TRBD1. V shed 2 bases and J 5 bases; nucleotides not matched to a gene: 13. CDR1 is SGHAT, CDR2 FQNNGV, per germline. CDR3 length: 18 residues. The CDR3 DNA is TGTGCCAGCAGCTTAAGTTCAAGATCTGGGACAGGGGGCCACGAGCAGTACTTC. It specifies CASSLSSRSGTGGHEQYF.

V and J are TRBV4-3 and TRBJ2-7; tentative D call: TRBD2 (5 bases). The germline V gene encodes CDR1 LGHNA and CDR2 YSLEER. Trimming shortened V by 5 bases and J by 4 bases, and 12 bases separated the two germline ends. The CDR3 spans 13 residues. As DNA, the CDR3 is TGCGCCAGCAGCTCCCGGGGTGGGTACGAGCAGTACTTC. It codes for CASSSRGGYEQYF.

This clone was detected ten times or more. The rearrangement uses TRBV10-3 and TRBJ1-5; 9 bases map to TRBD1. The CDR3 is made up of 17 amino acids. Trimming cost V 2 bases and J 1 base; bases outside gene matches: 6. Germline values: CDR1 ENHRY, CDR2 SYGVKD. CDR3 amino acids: CAISEGTGSGSNQPQHF. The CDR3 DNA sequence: TGTGCCATCAGTGAGGGGACAGGGAGCGGCAGCAATCAGCCCCAGCATTTT.

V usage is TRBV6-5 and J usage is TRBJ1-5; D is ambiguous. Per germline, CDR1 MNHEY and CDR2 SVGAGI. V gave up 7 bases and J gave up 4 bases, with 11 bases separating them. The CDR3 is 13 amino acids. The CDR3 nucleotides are TGTGCCAGCAAGGCGGCCTCGAATCAGCCCCAGCATTTT. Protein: CASKAASNQPQHF.

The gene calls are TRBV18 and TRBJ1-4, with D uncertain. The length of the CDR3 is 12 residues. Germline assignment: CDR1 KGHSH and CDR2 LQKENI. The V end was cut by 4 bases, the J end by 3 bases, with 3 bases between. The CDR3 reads CASSLSNEKLFF. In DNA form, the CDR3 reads TGTGCCAGCTCACTATCTAATGAAAAACTGTTTTTT.

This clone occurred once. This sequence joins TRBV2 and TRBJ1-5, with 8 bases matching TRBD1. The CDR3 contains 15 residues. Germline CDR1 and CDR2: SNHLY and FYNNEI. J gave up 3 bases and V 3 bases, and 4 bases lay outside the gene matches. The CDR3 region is CASSDQGADNQPQHF. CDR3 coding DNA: TGTGCCAGCAGTGACCAGGGGGCAGACAATCAGCCCCAGCATTTT. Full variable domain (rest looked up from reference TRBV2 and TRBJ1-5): EPEVTQTPSHQVTQMGQEVILRCVPISNHLYFYWYRQILGQKVEFLVSFYNNEISEKSEIFDDQFSVERPDGSNFTLKIRSTKLEDSAMYFCASSDQGADNQPQHFGDGTRLSIL.

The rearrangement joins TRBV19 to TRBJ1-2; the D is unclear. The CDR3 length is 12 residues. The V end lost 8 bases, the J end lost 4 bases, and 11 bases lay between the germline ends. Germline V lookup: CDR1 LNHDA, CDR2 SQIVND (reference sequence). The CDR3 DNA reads TGTGCCAGTTCGGGATTGACCTATGGCTACACCTTC. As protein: CASSGLTYGYTF.

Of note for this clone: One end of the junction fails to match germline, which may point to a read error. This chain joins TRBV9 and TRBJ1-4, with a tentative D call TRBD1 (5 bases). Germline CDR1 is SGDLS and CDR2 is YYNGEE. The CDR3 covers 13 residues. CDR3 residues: CANSDSLNEKLFF. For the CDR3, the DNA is TGTGCCAACAGCGACAGCCTTAATGAAAAACTGTTTTTT.

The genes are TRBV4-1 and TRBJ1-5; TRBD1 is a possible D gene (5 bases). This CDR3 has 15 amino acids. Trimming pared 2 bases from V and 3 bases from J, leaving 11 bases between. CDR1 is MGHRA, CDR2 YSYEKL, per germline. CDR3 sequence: CASSQLRGLNQPQHF. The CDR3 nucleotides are TGCGCCAGCAGCCAACTGCGGGGCCTCAATCAGCCCCAGCATTTT.

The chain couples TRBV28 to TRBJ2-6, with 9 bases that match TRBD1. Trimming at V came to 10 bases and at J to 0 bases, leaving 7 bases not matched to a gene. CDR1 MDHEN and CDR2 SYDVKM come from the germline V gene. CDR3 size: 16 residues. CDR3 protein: CATGQGSNSGANVLTF. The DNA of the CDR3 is TGTGCCACCGGACAGGGGTCAAACTCTGGGGCCAACGTCCTGACTTTC.

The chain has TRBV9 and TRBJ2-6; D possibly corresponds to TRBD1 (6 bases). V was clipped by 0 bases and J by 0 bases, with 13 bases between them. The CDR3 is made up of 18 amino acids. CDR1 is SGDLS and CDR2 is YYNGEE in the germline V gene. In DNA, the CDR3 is TGTGCCAGCAGCGTAGGGCAGGGGCGTCACTCTGGGGCCAACGTCCTGACTTTC. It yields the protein CASSVGQGRHSGANVLTF.

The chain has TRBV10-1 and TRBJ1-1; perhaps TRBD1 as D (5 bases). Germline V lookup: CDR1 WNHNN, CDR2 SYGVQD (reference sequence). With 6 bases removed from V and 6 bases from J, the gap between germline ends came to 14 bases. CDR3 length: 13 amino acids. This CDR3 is CASSDNPGSEAFF. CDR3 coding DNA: TGCGCCAGCAGCGATAACCCAGGGTCTGAAGCTTTCTTT.

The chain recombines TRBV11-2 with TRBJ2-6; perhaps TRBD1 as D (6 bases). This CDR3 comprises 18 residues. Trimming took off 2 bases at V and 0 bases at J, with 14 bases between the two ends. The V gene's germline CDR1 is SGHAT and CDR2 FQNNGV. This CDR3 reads CASSLLIQGYSGANVLTF. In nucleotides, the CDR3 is TGTGCCAGCAGCTTACTTATACAGGGTTACTCTGGGGCCAACGTCCTGACTTTC.

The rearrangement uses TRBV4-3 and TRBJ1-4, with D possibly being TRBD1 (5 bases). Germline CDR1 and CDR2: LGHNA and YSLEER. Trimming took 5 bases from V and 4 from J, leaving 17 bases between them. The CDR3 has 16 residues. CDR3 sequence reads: CASSGHSGTINEKLFF. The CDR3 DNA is TGCGCCAGCAGCGGGCACTCCGGGACTATTAATGAAAAACTGTTTTTT.

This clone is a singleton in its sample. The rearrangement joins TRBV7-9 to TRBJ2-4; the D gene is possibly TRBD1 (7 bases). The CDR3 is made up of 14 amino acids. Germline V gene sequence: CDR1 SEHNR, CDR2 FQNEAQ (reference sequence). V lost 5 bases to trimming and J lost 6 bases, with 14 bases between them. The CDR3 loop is CASSPGQGGNIQYF. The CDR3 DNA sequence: TGTGCCAGCAGCCCCGGGCAGGGGGGAAACATTCAGTACTTC.

CDR3 residues: CASSARDTENQPQHF. As DNA, the CDR3 is TGTGCCAGCAGCGCTAGGGACACGGAAAATCAGCCCCAGCATTTT. The chain recombines TRBV2 with TRBJ1-5; tentatively, D is TRBD1 (6 bases). The CDR3 sequence is 15 residues long. Between the trimmed V and J ends, which lost 6 bases and 4 bases, there was a span of 16 bases. Germline CDR1 SNHLY, CDR2 FYNNEI.

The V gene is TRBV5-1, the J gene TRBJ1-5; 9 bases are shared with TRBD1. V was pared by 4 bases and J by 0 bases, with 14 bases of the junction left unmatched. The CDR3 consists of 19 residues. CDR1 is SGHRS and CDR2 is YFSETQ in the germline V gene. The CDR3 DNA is TGCGCCAGCAGCGGTGGGACAGGGACTAAAAATTATAGCAATCAGCCCCAGCATTTT. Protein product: CASSGGTGTKNYSNQPQHF. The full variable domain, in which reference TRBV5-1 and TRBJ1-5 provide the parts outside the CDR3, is KAGVTQTPRYLIKTRGQQVTLSCSPISGHRSVSWYQQTPGQGLQFLFEYFSETQRNKGNFPGRFSGRQFSNSRSEMNVSTLELGDSALYLCASSGGTGTKNYSNQPQHFGDGTRLSIL.

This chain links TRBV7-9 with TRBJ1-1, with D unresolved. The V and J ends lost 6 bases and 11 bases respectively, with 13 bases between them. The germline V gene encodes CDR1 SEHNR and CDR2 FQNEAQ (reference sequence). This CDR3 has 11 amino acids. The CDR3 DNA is TGTGCCAGCAGAGAACCAGTATTCGCTTTCTTT. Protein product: CASREPVFAFF. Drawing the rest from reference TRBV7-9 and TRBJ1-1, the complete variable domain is DTGVSQNPRHKITKRGQNVTFRCDPISEHNRLYWYRQTLGQGPEFLTYFQNEAQLEKSRLLSDRFSAERPKGSFSTLEIQRTEQGDSAMYLCASREPVFAFFGQGTRLTVV.

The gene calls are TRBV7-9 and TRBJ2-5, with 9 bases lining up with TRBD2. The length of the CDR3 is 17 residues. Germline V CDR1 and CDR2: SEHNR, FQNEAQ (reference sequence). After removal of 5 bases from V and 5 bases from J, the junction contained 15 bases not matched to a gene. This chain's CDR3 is CASSTTGTQSGGETQYF. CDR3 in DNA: TGTGCCAGCAGCACCACCGGGACTCAAAGCGGGGGGGAGACCCAGTACTTC.

In nucleotides, the CDR3 is TGTGCCAGCAGTTCCTATGACTCTGGAAACACCATATATTTT. Protein sequence: CASSSYDSGNTIYF. The V and J genes are TRBV27 and TRBJ1-3; D is undetermined. V gave up 4 bases and J gave up 0 bases, with 7 bases separating them. This CDR3 contains 14 residues. Germline V lookup: CDR1 MNHEY, CDR2 SMNVEV (reference sequence).

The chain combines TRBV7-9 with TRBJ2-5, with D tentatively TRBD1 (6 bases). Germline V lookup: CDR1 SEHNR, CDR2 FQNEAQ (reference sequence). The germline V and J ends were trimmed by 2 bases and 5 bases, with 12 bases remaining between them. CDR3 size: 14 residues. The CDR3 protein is CASSLIGGEETQYF. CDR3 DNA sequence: TGTGCCAGCAGCTTAATAGGGGGTGAGGAGACCCAGTACTTC.

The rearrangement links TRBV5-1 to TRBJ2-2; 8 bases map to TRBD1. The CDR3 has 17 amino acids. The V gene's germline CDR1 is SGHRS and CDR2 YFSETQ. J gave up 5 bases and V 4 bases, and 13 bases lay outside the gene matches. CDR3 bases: TGCGCCAGCAGCCCGTACAGGGGGGAGTTTACGACCGGGGAGCTGTTTTTT. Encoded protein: CASSPYRGEFTTGELFF.

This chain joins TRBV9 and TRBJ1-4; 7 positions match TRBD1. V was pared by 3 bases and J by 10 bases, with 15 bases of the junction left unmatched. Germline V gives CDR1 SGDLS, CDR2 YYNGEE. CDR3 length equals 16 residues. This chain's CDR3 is CASSAGGETGIGKLFF. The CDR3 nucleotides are TGTGCCAGCAGCGCGGGGGGGGAGACAGGGATCGGAAAACTGTTTTTT. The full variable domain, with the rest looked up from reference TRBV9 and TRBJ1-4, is DSGVTQTPKHLITATGQRVTLRCSPRSGDLSVYWYQQSLDQGLQFLIQYYNGEERAKGNILERFSAQQFPDLHSELNLSSLELGDSALYFCASSAGGETGIGKLFFGSGTQLSVL.

CDR3 residues: CASRLSGFENIQYF. CDR3 bases: TGTGCCAGCAGATTATCAGGGTTCGAAAACATTCAGTACTTC. V and J are TRBV6-6 and TRBJ2-4, with a possible D match to TRBD1 (5 bases). CDR3 size: 14 residues. V lost 6 bases, J lost 5 bases, and 14 bases lay in between. Per germline, CDR1 MNHNY and CDR2 SVGAGI (reference sequence).

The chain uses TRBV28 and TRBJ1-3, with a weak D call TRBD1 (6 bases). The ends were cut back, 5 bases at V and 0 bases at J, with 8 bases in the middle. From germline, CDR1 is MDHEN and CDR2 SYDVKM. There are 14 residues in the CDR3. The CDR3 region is CASSEGGSGNTIYF. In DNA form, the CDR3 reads TGTGCCAGCAGTGAAGGGGGCTCTGGAAACACCATATATTTT.

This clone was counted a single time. This chain's CDR3 is CATRGYGQPYEQYF. CDR3 nucleotides: TGTGCCACCCGAGGATACGGACAGCCCTACGAGCAGTACTTC. V gene TRBV19 combines with J gene TRBJ2-7; maybe TRBD1 (6 bases). The germline V gene encodes CDR1 LNHDA and CDR2 SQIVND (reference sequence). The CDR3 is 14 amino acids. V dropped 10 bases and J dropped 2 bases, with 18 bases sitting between them.

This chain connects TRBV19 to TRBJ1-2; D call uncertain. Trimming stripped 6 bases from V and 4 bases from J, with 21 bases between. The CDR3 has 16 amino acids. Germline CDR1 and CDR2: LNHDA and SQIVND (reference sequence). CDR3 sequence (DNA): TGTGCCAGTAGCCGGGAGGCTCATTCGTTCCCCTATGGCTACACCTTC. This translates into CASSREAHSFPYGYTF.

The CDR3 nucleotides read TGTGCCAGCAGCCAGTTACCGGGACAGAGTATTTTAGTTACTGGAAACACCATATATTTT. It encodes CASSQLPGQSILVTGNTIYF. The J gene is TRBJ1-3, the V gene TRBV3-1 (or the pseudogene TRBV3-2); 7 positions agree with TRBD1. The junction had 19 bases not matched to a gene; V was cut back by 3 bases and J by 2 bases. The CDR3 contains 20 residues. Germline values: CDR1 LGHDT, CDR2 YNNKEL (reference sequence).

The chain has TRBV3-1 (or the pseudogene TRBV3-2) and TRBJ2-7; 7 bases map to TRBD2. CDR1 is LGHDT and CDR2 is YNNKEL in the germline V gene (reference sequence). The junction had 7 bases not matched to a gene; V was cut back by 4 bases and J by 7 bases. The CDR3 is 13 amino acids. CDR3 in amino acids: CASSRQRGGEQYF. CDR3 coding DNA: TGTGCCAGCAGCCGTCAAAGGGGAGGGGAGCAGTACTTC.

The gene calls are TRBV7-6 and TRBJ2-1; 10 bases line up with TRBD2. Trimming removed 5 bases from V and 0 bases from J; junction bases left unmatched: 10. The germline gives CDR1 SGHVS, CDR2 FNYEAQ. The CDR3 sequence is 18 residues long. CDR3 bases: TGTGCCAGCAGCCAAGGTAGCGGGGGGAGTTACTCCTACAATGAGCAGTTCTTC. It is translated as CASSQGSGGSYSYNEQFF. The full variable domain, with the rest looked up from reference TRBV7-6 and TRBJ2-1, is GAGVSQSPRYKVTKRGQDVALRCDPISGHVSLYWYRQALGQGPEFLTYFNYEAQQDKSGLPNDRFSAERPEGSISTLTIQRTEQRDSAMYRCASSQGSGGSYSYNEQFFGPGTRLTVL.

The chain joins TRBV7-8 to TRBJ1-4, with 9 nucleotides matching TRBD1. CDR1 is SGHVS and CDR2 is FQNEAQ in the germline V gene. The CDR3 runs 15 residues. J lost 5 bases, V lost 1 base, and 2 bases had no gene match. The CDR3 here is CASSLGGTGNEKLFF. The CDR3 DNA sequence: TGTGCCAGCAGCTTAGGGGGGACAGGGAATGAAAAACTGTTTTTT.